Shown below are 18 T cell receptor beta chains from a single sample sequenced in a study of T cells in localized non-small cell lung cancer. Assay used: immunoSEQ multiplex PCR; TCRdb lists only in-frame clones, some missing. The profile shows about 39,000 clones, 70% to 80% of them singletons. Specimen: PBMCs, collected before any cancer treatment. The source is a woman aged 35 to 69 with stage II squamous cell lung carcinoma.

This sequence joins TRBV7-9 and TRBJ2-3; 12 nucleotides agree with TRBD2. The germline CDR1 and CDR2 sequences are SEHNR and FQNEAQ (reference sequence). The CDR3 runs to 16 residues. V shed 5 bases and J 1 base; nucleotides not matched to a gene: 4. CDR3 amino acids: CASSRRLAGGTDTQYF. In DNA form, the CDR3 reads TGTGCCAGCAGCCGTAGACTAGCGGGAGGCACAGATACGCAGTATTTT.

This rearrangement joins TRBV5-6 to TRBJ2-3; no reliable D call. CDR1 and CDR2 from the germline V gene are SGHDT and YYEEEE. Trimming shortened V by 0 bases and J by 6 bases, and 17 bases separated the two germline ends. The CDR3 is 16 residues long. CDR3 in amino acids: CASSLVFPPARDTQYF. In nucleotides, the CDR3 is TGTGCCAGCAGCTTGGTCTTCCCGCCGGCCAGGGATACGCAGTATTTT. Full variable domain (remainder filled in from reference TRBV5-6 and TRBJ2-3): DAGVTQSPTHLIKTRGQQVTLRCSPKSGHDTVSWYQQALGQGPQFIFQYYEEEERQRGNFPDRFSGHQFPNYSSELNVNALLLGDSALYLCASSLVFPPARDTQYFGPGTRLTVL.

This chain uses TRBV10-3 with TRBJ1-1; D is uncertain. The V gene's germline CDR1 is ENHRY and CDR2 SYGVKD. V was shortened by 0 bases and J by 4 bases, with 9 bases between the two germline ends. This CDR3 is 14 amino acids long. CDR3 sequence: CAISESTRSTEAFF. The CDR3 bases are TGTGCCATCAGTGAGTCGACTAGGAGCACTGAAGCTTTCTTT.

This chain joins TRBV22-1 and TRBJ1-1. TRBV22-1 is classified as a pseudogene. The CDR3 sequence is 16 residues long. CDR3: CPGSALGGAVNTEAFF. CDR3 in DNA: TGTCCTGGGAGCGCACTGGGGGGAGCCGTGAACACTGAAGCTTTCTTT.

This clone has only one observation. The chain recombines TRBV7-8 with TRBJ1-6; the D gene is possibly TRBD1 (5 bases). V dropped 2 bases and J dropped 7 bases, with 9 bases sitting between them. Germline assignment: CDR1 SGHVS and CDR2 FQNEAQ. The CDR3 is 14 residues long. The CDR3 here is CASSLRGTNSPLHF. DNA for the CDR3: TGTGCCAGCAGCTTACGAGGGACCAATTCACCCCTCCACTTT.

There are a few counts of this clone. V and J are TRBV13 and TRBJ1-1; 7 nucleotides match TRBD1. Germline CDR1 is PRHDT and CDR2 is FYEKMQ (reference sequence). The J segment lost 1 base and the V segment lost 5 bases, leaving 7 bases of the junction unmatched. CDR3 length: 15 residues. The CDR3 DNA is TGTGCCAGCAGCACCGGGGACAGTTGGAACACTGAAGCTTTCTTT. It codes for CASSTGDSWNTEAFF.

The V and J genes are TRBV5-4 and TRBJ2-1; the D gene could be TRBD1 or TRBD2 (6 bases each). V was clipped by 2 bases and J by 2 bases, with 17 bases between them. Germline CDR1 SGHNT, CDR2 YYREEE (reference sequence). The CDR3 spans 17 residues. CDR3 DNA sequence: TGTGCCAGCAGCTTCCCGGGGGCTCTAAAGGCCTACAATGAGCAGTTCTTC. This codes for CASSFPGALKAYNEQFF.

The chain has TRBV7-2 and TRBJ2-3; D possibly corresponds to TRBD2 (7 bases). Germline values: CDR1 SGHTA, CDR2 FQGNSA. Trimming pared 5 bases from V and 2 bases from J, leaving 14 bases between. CDR3 length equals 15 residues. The CDR3 bases are TGTGCCAGCAGCCCAACGGCGGGGGCCACAGATACGCAGTATTTT. Amino acids: CASSPTAGATDTQYF.

The chain carries TRBV28 and TRBJ1-6, with D unresolved. Deletions cut 6 bases from V and 0 bases from J, with 9 bases between. The CDR3 runs to 15 residues. The germline V gene has CDR1 MDHEN and CDR2 SYDVKM. DNA for the CDR3: TGTGCCAGCAGCCCCCGGAGCTCCTATAATTCACCCCTCCACTTT. Protein: CASSPRSSYNSPLHF.

The chain carries TRBV19 and TRBJ2-5, with D possibly matching TRBD2 (7 bases). In germline, CDR1 is LNHDA, CDR2 SQIVND (reference sequence). Trimming took 8 bases from V and 4 from J, leaving 26 bases between them. The CDR3 is made up of 17 amino acids. CDR3 nucleotides: TGTGCCAGTGGAGGGCTGTCCGACAGGTCGGGAGGAGAGACCCAGTACTTC. Translating it yields CASGGLSDRSGGETQYF.

This clone turned up a few times. The chain links TRBV5-6 to TRBJ1-1, with D hard to call. CDR3 length equals 12 residues. V lost 4 bases and J lost 5, with 9 bases in between. CDR1 SGHDT and CDR2 YYEEEE come from the germline V gene. The CDR3 nucleotides are TGTGCCAGCAGCGTGACGGGGACTGAAGCTTTCTTT. Translation gives CASSVTGTEAFF.

This clone was detected only once. The J gene is TRBJ1-1, the V gene TRBV28; TRBD1 aligns across 7 bases. Germline V gene data show CDR1 as MDHEN and CDR2 as SYDVKM. With V trimmed by 1 base and J by 4 bases, 9 bases remained unmatched. The CDR3 is made up of 16 amino acids. CDR3 sequence reads: CASSLSRTGWGTEAFF. The CDR3 nucleotides are TGTGCCAGCAGTTTATCCCGGACAGGATGGGGCACTGAAGCTTTCTTT.

The chain employs TRBV7-2 and TRBJ2-1; 10 nucleotides match TRBD2. The germline gives CDR1 SGHTA, CDR2 FQGNSA. V gave up 3 bases and J gave up 6 bases; unmatched junction bases: 8. This CDR3 has 16 residues. CDR3 bases: TGTGCCAGCAGCTTCCCGGGGCTAGCGGGAGTCAATGAGCAGTTCTTC. Its translation: CASSFPGLAGVNEQFF.

This sequence joins TRBV25-1 and TRBJ1-4; D not resolved. Germline CDR1 MGHDK, CDR2 SYGVNS. CDR3 size: 13 residues. V lost 8 bases and J lost 8, with 15 bases in between. CDR3 coding DNA: TGTGCCAGCCGGCCCCCCTTGGAGGAAAAACTGTTTTTT. Translation: CASRPPLEEKLFF.

The J gene is TRBJ2-7, the V gene TRBV4-2; 8 bases align to TRBD2. CDR1 and CDR2 (germline): LGHNA, YNFKEQ. Trimming cost V 2 bases and J 6 bases; bases outside gene matches: 3. The CDR3 extends over 13 amino acids. Written as DNA, the CDR3 is TGTGCCAGCAGCCAATGGCTAGCGGGCGAGCAGTACTTC. Its protein is CASSQWLAGEQYF.

The chain couples TRBV5-6 to TRBJ1-2, with 7 bases matching TRBD1. The ends lost 0 bases at V and 8 bases at J; junction bases unmatched: 4. CDR1 and CDR2 (germline): SGHDT, YYEEEE. The CDR3 has 13 amino acids. The CDR3 nucleotides are TGTGCCAGCAGCTTGGGGGACAGACCCGGCTACACCTTC. It codes for CASSLGDRPGYTF.

The CDR3 bases are TGTGCCAGCAGTGAAGCTCTTCTAGCGGGGGCAGAAGAGACCCAGTACTTC. It specifies CASSEALLAGAEETQYF. This chain links TRBV6-1 with TRBJ2-5; 10 positions match TRBD2. Unmatched junction bases numbered 7, after V lost 0 bases and J lost 3 bases. Germline CDR1 and CDR2: MNHNS and SASEGT. This CDR3 has 17 amino acids.

This chain uses TRBV5-1 with TRBJ2-3, with D unclear. Germline lookup yields CDR1 SGHRS and CDR2 YFSETQ. CDR3 length: 16 residues. V was shortened by 1 base and J by 1 base, with 13 bases between the two germline ends. CDR3 coding DNA: TGCGCCAGCAGCTTGTTTGGCAGCTTGGGCACAGATACGCAGTATTTT. It encodes CASSLFGSLGTDTQYF.